This T cell receptor (beta chain) was recovered during a study of blood T cell repertoires in COVID-19. Study details: Samples representing acute and convalescent COVID-19 were sourced from the United States, Italy and Spain. PBMCs, B-cell-depleted T cells, or T cells were the source of the cDNA or gDNA that made up the material.

There are 15 residues in the CDR3. The germline V gene encodes CDR1 SGHRS and CDR2 YFSETQ. J gave up 3 bases and V 3 bases, and 4 bases lay outside the gene matches. Authors' methods: The authors estimated nucleated cell counts from reference gene primer amplification. Clones were sequenced by immunoSEQ multiplex PCR, and TCRdb holds only the in-frame ones, with some missing. Clone size and the V and J calls come from that table; the DNA yielded D and trimming. The sample carries about 130,000 clones, about 89% recorded once. The V and J genes are TRBV5-1 and TRBJ1-1; 11 bases fit TRBD1. Sequencing used peripheral blood. This TCR was recovered from a woman aged 55-75 years with acute or convalescent COVID-19. CDR3 sequence reads: CASSWTGGRDTEAFF. Written as DNA, the CDR3 is TGCGCCAGCAGCTGGACAGGGGGCCGGGACACTGAAGCTTTCTTT.